Listed below are T cell receptor beta chains from one sample, sequenced in a study of shared clonotypes between healthy human individuals. Repertoires were generated with immunoSEQ multiplex PCR, while TCRdb's copy carries only in-frame clones and drops some. The repertoire consists of about 100,000 clones, with under 70% occurring once and the leading ten covering around 24%. The sequenced sample consisted of memory CD8+ T cells sorted from blood. The receptors stem from a woman aged 25 to 45 in good health. Both conserved end residues are trimmed from each CDR3. Fields, in order: V gene, CDR3 protein.

TRBV5-6 | ASSPENSGELF
TRBV19 | ATRKISNQPQH
TRBV4-1 | ASSQGAVTYNEQF
TRBV5-5 | ASSLGQGEGYT
TRBV28 | ATRLRLGWETQY
TRBV9 | ASSVATGFEQF
TRBV6-1 | ATSDATVGSNQPQH
TRBV6-5 | ASSYSQAAQGGYT
TRBV7-3 | ASSYSRNTEAF
TRBV4-1 | ASSQTSFRLNEQF
TRBV4-2 | ASSQELRTGGNTIY
TRBV7-2 | ASSALSGATNEKLF
TRBV2 | ASSTSGNSNDNEQF
TRBV28 | ASSSIRSLKTRGNIQY
TRBV5-1 | ASSPGMSGNTIY
TRBV29-1 | SVGGWSGRPYEQY
TRBV4-2 | ASSLTSGSYNEQF